The 5 T cell receptor delta chains below all came from one sample that was sequenced in a study of gamma-delta T cells after stem cell transplantation. TCRdb re-processed the RT-PCR reads via CATT. The sample has 300 to 400 delta-chain clones, around 6% seen once. Sequencing was done on a sample of gamma-delta T cells. The receptor set was obtained from a human donor. It is not recorded whose cells these are; they may come from a transplant donor.

In regard to this clone: TCRdb assigns this DNA the protein of a much larger clone, which departs from its translation at residue 9; this likely reflects a read error, and the protein shown comes from translating the DNA. The rearrangement joins TRDV2 to TRDJ1, with 10 bases matching TRDD3. From germline, CDR1 is GEAIGNYY and CDR2 EKD. The CDR3 consists of 15 residues. V dropped 2 bases and J dropped 3; count of bases not matched to a gene: 5. The CDR3 loop is CACDNWGIQADKLIF. In nucleotides, the CDR3 is TGTGCCTGTGACAACTGGGGGATCCAGGCCGATAAACTCATCTTT.

About this clone itself: For this DNA, TCRdb reports the protein of a much larger clone, which diverges at residue 13, most likely from a read error; the protein presented here is translated directly from the DNA. The chain has TRDV1 and TRDJ1; 11 bases align to TRDD3. Germline CDR1 reads TSWWSYY; CDR2 reads QGS. V was clipped by 6 bases and J by 4 bases; unmatched bases: 16. CDR3 size: 18 residues. CDR3 amino acids: CALGAGGTGGYLVDKLIF. For the CDR3, the DNA is TGTGCTCTTGGCGCGGGGGGTACTGGGGGATATCTCGTCGATAAACTCATCTTT.

Points on this clone: One base separates it from a far larger clone, so it is likely a read error. This same CDR3 is encoded by further DNA sequences in the sample. This chain uses TRDV1 with TRDJ1; 12 bases are shared with TRDD3. The CDR3 has 22 residues. Germline V CDR1 and CDR2: TSWWSYY, QGS. DNA of the CDR3: TGTGCTCTCGGGGATCCACGAAGGTCAGTACGACTGGGGGATACAGGCACCGATAAACTCATCTTT. Its translation is CALGDPRRSVRLGDTGTDKLIF.

This clone appeared a few times. V is TRDV2 and J is TRDJ1; TRDD3 aligns across 12 bases. Trimming removed 4 bases from V and 0 bases from J; junction bases left unmatched: 5. CDR1 GEAIGNYY and CDR2 EKD come from the germline V gene. The CDR3 extends over 16 amino acids. The CDR3 sequence: CACESLGDTNTDKLIF. The CDR3 DNA is TGTGCCTGTGAGTCCCTGGGGGATACGAACACCGATAAACTCATCTTT.

By sample share, this clone is hyperexpanded. The sample holds other DNA sequences that translate to the same CDR3. The CDR3 loop reads CALGDPRRSVRLGDTGTDKLIF. The CDR3 DNA reads TGTGCTCTTGGGGATCCACGAAGGTCAGTACGACTGGGGGATACAGGCACCGATAAACTCATCTTT. This chain links TRDV1 with TRDJ1; 12 nucleotides line up with TRDD3. The CDR3 sequence is 22 residues long. The germline V gene encodes CDR1 TSWWSYY and CDR2 QGS. The junction had 21 bases not matched to a gene; V was cut back by 3 bases and J by 1 base.